One T cell receptor (beta chain) is described in this entry. This sample was taken from a study of blood T cell repertoires in COVID-19. Libraries were prepared by immunoSEQ multiplex PCR; TCRdb keeps only in-frame clonotypes and omits some of them. Of some 130,000 clones in the sample, roughly 69% were seen once. Sequenced material: peripheral blood. The TCR originated in a woman aged 70 to 79 with acute or convalescent COVID-19.

CDR3 amino acids: CSVALTSGRGNEQFF. The CDR3 region has the DNA TGCAGCGTGGCCTTGACTAGCGGGAGAGGCAATGAGCAGTTCTTC. This chain links TRBV29-1 with TRBJ2-1; 12 bases fit TRBD2. CDR1 SQVTM and CDR2 ANQGSEA come from the germline V gene. The V and J ends lost 6 bases and 6 bases, in that order; junction bases with no gene match: 9. This CDR3 contains 15 residues.